This T cell receptor (beta chain) was recovered during a study of early T cells in non-severe SARS-CoV-2 infection. The CDR3 loop spans 10 amino acids. The germline V and J ends were trimmed by 10 bases and 9 bases, with 10 bases remaining between them. Germline CDR1 and CDR2: MNHEY and SVGEGT. Many counts were recorded for this clonotype. Using its own MiXCR run on the 5' RACE reads, TCRdb lists one record per CDR3 protein. The sample has some 42,000 distinct CDR3 sequences, roughly 6% seen once. The J gene is TRBJ2-1, the V gene TRBV6-2 or TRBV6-3; no reliable D call. This sample comprised whole blood, obtained at baseline. This clonotype was sampled from an adult who was a healthcare worker with PCR-confirmed SARS-CoV-2 infection or an uninfected control (not recorded which). The CDR3 DNA reads as TGTGCCACCGAACTTGGTGAGCAGTTCTTC. It is translated as CATELGEQFF.